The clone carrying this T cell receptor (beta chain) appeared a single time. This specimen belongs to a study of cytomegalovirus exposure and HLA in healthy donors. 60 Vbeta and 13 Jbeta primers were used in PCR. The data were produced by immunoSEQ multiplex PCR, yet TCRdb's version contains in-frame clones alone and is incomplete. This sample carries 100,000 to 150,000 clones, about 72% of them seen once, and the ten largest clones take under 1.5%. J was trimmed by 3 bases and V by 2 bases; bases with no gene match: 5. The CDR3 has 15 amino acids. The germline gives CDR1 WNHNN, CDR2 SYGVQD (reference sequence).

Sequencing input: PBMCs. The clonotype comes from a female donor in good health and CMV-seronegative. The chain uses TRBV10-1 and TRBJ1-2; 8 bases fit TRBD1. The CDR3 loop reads CASSEGQGPDYGYTF. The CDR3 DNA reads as TGCGCCAGCAGTGAGGGACAGGGTCCCGACTATGGCTACACCTTC.